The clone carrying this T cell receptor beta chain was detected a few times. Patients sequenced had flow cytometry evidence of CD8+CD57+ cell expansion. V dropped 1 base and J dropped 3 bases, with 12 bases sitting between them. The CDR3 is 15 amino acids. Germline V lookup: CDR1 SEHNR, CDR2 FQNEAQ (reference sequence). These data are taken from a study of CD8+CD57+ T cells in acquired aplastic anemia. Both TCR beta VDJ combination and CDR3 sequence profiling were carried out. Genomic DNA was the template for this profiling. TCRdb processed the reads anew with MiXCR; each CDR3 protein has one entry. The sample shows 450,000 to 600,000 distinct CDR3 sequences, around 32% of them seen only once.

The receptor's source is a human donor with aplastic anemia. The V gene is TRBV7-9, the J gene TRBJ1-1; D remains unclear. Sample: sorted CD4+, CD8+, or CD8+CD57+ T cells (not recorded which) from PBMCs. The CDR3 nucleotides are TGTGCCAGCAGCTTAGATGTTGGGGTTCACACTGAAGCTTTCTTT. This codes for CASSLDVGVHTEAFF. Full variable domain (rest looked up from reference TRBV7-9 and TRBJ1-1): DTGVSQNPRHKITKRGQNVTFRCDPISEHNRLYWYRQTLGQGPEFLTYFQNEAQLEKSRLLSDRFSAERPKGSFSTLEIQRTEQGDSAMYLCASSLDVGVHTEAFFGQGTRLTVV.